This T cell receptor beta chain came from a study of blood T cell repertoires in COVID-19. Clones were sequenced by immunoSEQ multiplex PCR, and TCRdb holds only the in-frame ones, with some missing. In the table there are some 220,000 clones, roughly 87% of which are singletons. The CDR3 consists of 16 residues. Germline V gene sequence: CDR1 SGHVS, CDR2 FQNEAQ. The ends lost 4 bases at V and 12 bases at J; junction bases unmatched: 11. This sequence originates from a woman aged 18-35 years who had recovered from COVID-19. This chain connects TRBV7-8 to TRBJ2-1; 14 nucleotides agree with TRBD2. The sequenced sample was peripheral blood. The CDR3 reads CASSSGVTSGRALQFF. CDR3 in DNA: TGTGCCAGCAGCTCAGGGGTGACTAGCGGGAGGGCCCTGCAGTTCTTC.